This record covers a single TCR beta chain. Its antigen remains unidentified. In germline, CDR1 is SQVTM, CDR2 ANQGSEA. Trimming cost V 5 bases and J 5 bases, with 10 bases left between them. This CDR3 comprises 11 residues. It was from PBMCs that CD4+ and CD8+ T cells were sorted. The source of the sample is a study of CD8+ T cells in alopecia areata. Notes on the study in general: Affected lesional scalp, above all in alopecia totalis/universalis, was more clonal than normal scalp. Against the mouse data, patients shared TCRs less clearly, possibly for HLA reasons.

Extraction and reverse transcription of RNA yielded cDNA as the sequencing template. The method was immunoSEQ multiplex PCR; TCRdb's version includes in-frame clones alone and lacks a portion of them. There are about 140,000 clones in the sample; less than 65% occur only once, and approximately 34% lies in the top ten. The V gene is TRBV29-1, the J gene TRBJ2-7, with D perhaps TRBD1 (6 bases). This receptor was taken from a human donor in good health. The sequenced sample was CD8+ T cells sorted from blood. The CDR3 region has the DNA TGCAGCGTTCAGGGGCGGCACGAGCAGTACTTC. Translated, it gives CSVQGRHEQYF.